A single sample gave rise to the 24 T cell receptor beta chains below, sequenced in a study of regulatory T cells in long-lasting Graves disease (dated by TCRdb to the early 2020s). The time point tag for this specimen amounts to: persistent/refractory GD, antithyroid drugs over 5 years with positive TRAb. RNA was extracted from PBMCs in TRIzol for both TCR sequencing and RNA sequencing. The method was multiplex PCR. Reads for this sample came from an Illumina HiSeq 4000. CDR3 regions were amplified by Arm-PCR with iRepertoire HTBI primers to construct TCR beta libraries. The raw public data were reprocessed by TCRdb itself: fastp quality trimming at Q25, MiXCR clonotype calling, in-frame beta chains only. Rows with one shared CDR3 protein collapse into an entry with the most common genes and DNA. In this sample the table shows about 470,000 distinct CDR3 sequences, about 22% of which occur a single time. The biggest ten clones account for roughly 7.1% of the sample.

The specimen comprised peripheral blood mononuclear cells (PBMCs), sampled when the disease was refractory, from a patient treated with antithyroid drugs. These receptors were collected from a female donor with Graves disease.

This clonotype was recorded a few times. The V call is TRBV18, the J call TRBJ2-5; TRBD1 is a possible D gene (5 bases). V was pared by 3 bases and J by 3 bases, with 11 bases between. This CDR3 comprises 14 residues. CDR1 and CDR2 from the germline V gene are KGHSH and LQKENI. The CDR3 loop is CASSPSAGKETQYF. In DNA form, the CDR3 reads TGTGCCAGCTCACCTTCGGCAGGGAAAGAGACCCAGTACTTC.

To note about this clonotype: No conserved phenylalanine or tryptophan is present at the end of the CDR3, so a read error is the likely explanation. V is TRBV20-1 and J is TRBJ1-5; TRBD1 is a possible D gene (6 bases). Trimming pared 1 base from V and 1 base from J, leaving 17 bases between. The CDR3 sequence is 17 residues long. The germline CDR1 and CDR2 sequences are DFQATT and SNEGSKA (reference sequence). CDR3 residues: CSARVDVGARSNQPQHL. The CDR3 nucleotides are TGCAGTGCTAGAGTCGATGTGGGGGCTCGGAGCAATCAGCCCCAGCATCTT.

The V gene is TRBV30, the J gene TRBJ1-1; no clear D gene. The CDR3 is 16 amino acids. V shed 3 bases and J shed 4 bases, with 21 bases lying between them. Germline assignment: CDR1 GTSNPN and CDR2 SVGIG (reference sequence). CDR3: CAWSVGRPGRSTEAFF. The DNA of the CDR3 is TGTGCCTGGAGCGTCGGTAGGCCCGGGAGAAGCACTGAAGCTTTCTTT.

CDR3 bases: TGTGCCAGCAGTCTAAACGTCGGGGACACTGAAGCTTTCTTT. Amino acids: CASSLNVGDTEAFF. The V call is TRBV12-3 or TRBV12-4, the J call TRBJ1-1, with unresolved D. The CDR3 has 14 amino acids. Between the trimmed V and J ends, which lost 5 bases and 3 bases, there was a span of 13 bases.

This clonotype was seen only a few times. This chain uses TRBV20-1 with TRBJ2-4; weak D call: TRBD1 (5 bases). Looked up from germline, CDR1 is DFQATT and CDR2 is SNEGSKA (reference sequence). V lost 0 bases to trimming and J lost 3 bases, with 12 bases between them. This CDR3 has 15 residues. CDR3 DNA sequence: TGCAGTGCTAGAGATACAAGGGGCCTCAAAAACATTCAGTACTTC. It yields the protein CSARDTRGLKNIQYF.

This clonotype was recorded at least ten times. The chain couples TRBV20-1 to TRBJ1-4; D is unresolved. The CDR3 is made up of 15 amino acids. V was trimmed by 3 bases and J by 4 bases, leaving 15 bases between them. CDR1 and CDR2 (germline): DFQATT, SNEGSKA (reference sequence). CDR3 sequence reads: CSASPSQKHNEKLFF. The DNA for the CDR3 is TGCAGTGCTAGCCCCAGTCAGAAGCATAATGAAAAACTGTTTTTT.

V gene TRBV7-8 combines with J gene TRBJ1-1, with D possibly being TRBD1 (5 bases). V gave up 5 bases and J gave up 7 bases, with 14 bases separating them. In germline, CDR1 is SGHVS, CDR2 FQNEAQ. The CDR3 runs 13 residues. The CDR3 sequence is CASSPRWDGEAFF. The DNA for the CDR3 is TGTGCCAGCAGCCCCAGGTGGGACGGTGAAGCTTTCTTT.

The table lists this clonotype with a few counts. Germline and junction disagree at one end, which may indicate a read error. The chain carries TRBV28 and TRBJ2-7, with D possibly called TRBD1 or TRBD2 (5 bases each). CDR1 MDHEN and CDR2 SYDVKM come from the germline V gene. This CDR3 spans 12 amino acids. DNA of the CDR3: TGTGCCAGCAGTTTAAGCTGGGACGAGCGGTACTTC. This encodes CASSLSWDERYF. Using reference TRBV28 and TRBJ2-7 for the parts outside the CDR3, the full variable domain is DVKVTQSSRYLVKRTGEKVFLECVQDMDHENMFWYRQDPGLGLRLIYFSYDVKMKEKGDIPEGYSVSREKKERFSLILESASTNQTSMYLCASSLSWDERYFGPGTRLTVT.

The CDR3 DNA reads TGTGCCAGTAGTGACAGGGGTGACGCTCCCGGGGAGCTGTTTTTT. It specifies CASSDRGDAPGELFF. The chain is built from TRBV19 and TRBJ2-2; 8 bases are shared with TRBD1. CDR3 size: 15 residues. Germline loops: CDR1 LNHDA, CDR2 SQIVND (reference sequence). J gave up 6 bases and V 5 bases, and 8 bases lay outside the gene matches.

The V gene is TRBV19, the J gene TRBJ1-5, with TRBD1 matching 8 bases. The germline V gene encodes CDR1 LNHDA and CDR2 SQIVND (reference sequence). The junction had 10 bases not matched to a gene; V was cut back by 9 bases and J by 3 bases. The CDR3 extends over 15 amino acids. The CDR3 nucleotides are TGTGCCAGCACAGGGGGACGGGACGACAATCAGCCCCAGCATTTT. This translates into CASTGGRDDNQPQHF.

This clonotype occurred a few times. The chain couples TRBV30 to TRBJ1-1; D is undetermined. The CDR3 sequence is 11 residues long. The ends were cut back, 5 bases at V and 11 bases at J, with 15 bases in the middle. CDR1 and CDR2 (germline): GTSNPN, SVGIG (reference sequence). CDR3 nucleotides: TGTGCCTGGGAAAAGATGCGAGGGGCTTTCTTT. Protein sequence: CAWEKMRGAFF.

The chain has TRBV5-1 and TRBJ2-5, with TRBD1 as a possible D gene (6 bases). The germline V gene encodes CDR1 SGHRS and CDR2 YFSETQ. V was pared by 9 bases and J by 1 base, with 19 bases between. The CDR3 is made up of 15 amino acids. In DNA form, the CDR3 reads TGCGCCACCAAGCATTCAGGACAGCCCCAAGAGACCCAGTACTTC. Translation: CATKHSGQPQETQYF.

This clonotype was seen only a few times. V usage is TRBV7-9 and J usage is TRBJ1-5; unclear D gene. This CDR3 is built from 15 residues. Trimming pared 5 bases from V and 3 bases from J, leaving 14 bases between. CDR1 SEHNR and CDR2 FQNEAQ come from the germline V gene (reference sequence). DNA of the CDR3: TGTGCCAGCAGCCCGCCCGACGGAAACAATCAGCCCCAGCATTTT. Protein sequence: CASSPPDGNNQPQHF.

This clonotype has only a few counts. V and J are TRBV29-1 and TRBJ2-7, with 8 nucleotides matching TRBD2. With V trimmed by 1 base and J by 4 bases, 9 bases remained unmatched. This CDR3 is built from 15 residues. Germline CDR1 SQVTM, CDR2 ANQGSEA. In nucleotides, the CDR3 is TGCAGCGTTGAAGGGAAAGCGGGAGCTAGATACGAGCAGTACTTC. Protein: CSVEGKAGARYEQYF.

The V call is TRBV27, the J call TRBJ2-1; D is possibly TRBD1 or TRBD2 (7 bases each). The germline gives CDR1 MNHEY, CDR2 SMNVEV (reference sequence). The V and J ends lost 5 bases and 8 bases respectively, with 16 bases between them. The CDR3 has 14 residues. The CDR3 sequence is CASSTMGGGHEQFF. The DNA of the CDR3 is TGTGCCAGCAGTACCATGGGAGGGGGCCATGAGCAGTTCTTC.

In its sample, this clonotype was seen many times. The gene calls are TRBV10-1 and TRBJ2-5; either TRBD1 or TRBD2 may fit D (5 bases each). The CDR3 length is 15 residues. Germline V gives CDR1 WNHNN, CDR2 SYGVQD (reference sequence). V was pared by 4 bases and J by 4 bases, with 16 bases between. For the CDR3, the DNA is TGCGCCAGCAGTGGGGGACCATTAGCCGGAGAGACCCAGTACTTC. Its protein is CASSGGPLAGETQYF.

The V and J genes are TRBV29-1 and TRBJ2-2; 7 nucleotides line up with TRBD1. Germline V lookup: CDR1 SQVTM, CDR2 ANQGSEA. The CDR3 is 14 amino acids. Trimming removed 7 bases from V and 5 bases from J; junction bases left unmatched: 10. CDR3 nucleotides: TGCAGCGCGAGGGGGCAGGGTGAGACCGGGGAGCTGTTTTTT. Encoded protein: CSARGQGETGELFF.

There are a few counts of this clonotype. The J gene is TRBJ1-1, the V gene TRBV30; D unclear. Trimming removed 4 bases from V and 7 bases from J, with 7 bases in between. CDR1 is GTSNPN and CDR2 is SVGIG in the germline V gene (reference sequence). The CDR3 is 10 amino acids. CDR3 loop: CAWIQIEAFF. The CDR3 DNA is TGTGCCTGGATACAGATTGAAGCTTTCTTT.

V and J are TRBV5-4 and TRBJ1-6; D ambiguous. CDR3 length: 15 amino acids. The germline CDR1 and CDR2 sequences are SGHNT and YYREEE (reference sequence). V dropped 1 base and J dropped 8 bases, with 13 bases sitting between them. The CDR3 spells CASSLSEGLHSPLHF. In nucleotides, the CDR3 is TGTGCCAGCAGCTTGAGTGAGGGTCTCCATTCACCCCTCCACTTT.

This clonotype was recorded many times. This rearrangement joins TRBV28 to TRBJ1-2; TRBD1 might be the D (5 bases). This CDR3 has 15 residues. The V and J ends lost 1 base and 4 bases respectively, with 13 bases between them. Germline V gene lookup returns CDR1 MDHEN and CDR2 SYDVKM. The CDR3 reads CASSLLGQARYGYTF. The CDR3 DNA reads TGTGCCAGCAGTTTATTGGGGCAGGCTCGCTATGGCTACACCTTC.

This clonotype was detected only a few times. The J gene is TRBJ2-3, the V gene TRBV20-1; D possibly corresponds to TRBD2 (6 bases). CDR1 is DFQATT and CDR2 is SNEGSKA in the germline V gene (reference sequence). The CDR3 spans 16 residues. The V end was cut by 0 bases, the J end by 2 bases, with 15 bases between. CDR3 amino acids: CSARESTSRNTDTQYF. The CDR3 DNA is TGCAGTGCTAGAGAGTCTACTAGCAGAAACACAGATACGCAGTATTTT.

This clonotype was detected ten times or more. The V call is TRBV6-2 or TRBV6-3, the J call TRBJ1-1, with 7 positions matching TRBD1. The CDR3 runs to 16 residues. Per germline, CDR1 MNHEY and CDR2 SVGEGT. Trimming at V came to 0 bases and at J to 4 bases, leaving 8 bases not matched to a gene. The CDR3 is CASSYSQTGRVTEAFF. The DNA of the CDR3 is TGTGCCAGCAGTTACTCACAGACAGGGCGAGTCACTGAAGCTTTCTTT.

The J gene is TRBJ1-6, the V gene TRBV20-1; no firm D call. Germline CDR1 is DFQATT and CDR2 is SNEGSKA (reference sequence). V lost 3 bases and J 0 bases, leaving 9 bases between the germline ends. The length of the CDR3 is 15 residues. As DNA, the CDR3 is TGCAGTGCTAGGGATGGAAGCTCCTATAATTCACCCCTCCACTTT. Encoded protein: CSARDGSSYNSPLHF.

This clonotype has only a few counts. The V and J genes are TRBV27 and TRBJ2-7; 9 nucleotides line up with TRBD1. Germline loops: CDR1 MNHEY, CDR2 SMNVEV (reference sequence). The CDR3 sequence is 15 residues long. With 5 bases clipped from V and 4 bases from J, the junction kept 9 bases outside the gene matches. The CDR3 DNA sequence: TGTGCCAGCAGTACCTTAGGGACAGGGCCTTACGAGCAGTACTTC. Encoded protein: CASSTLGTGPYEQYF.